These 9 T cell receptor beta chains were sequenced from one sample in a study of blood T cell repertoires in COVID-19. Clones were sequenced by immunoSEQ multiplex PCR, and TCRdb holds only the in-frame ones, with some missing. The top ten clones hold roughly 2% of a sample with about 270,000 clones, approximately 91% of them seen once. Sequencing was performed on PBMCs or T cells enriched from blood (not recorded which). These TCRs come from a woman aged 40 to 55 with acute COVID-19.

This clone has only one observation. As DNA, the CDR3 is TGCGCCAGCAGCTTGGGGAGCGGGAGGGCCTCTCAAGATACGCAGTATTTT. It yields the protein CASSLGSGRASQDTQYF. This chain connects TRBV5-1 to TRBJ2-3; 10 nucleotides match TRBD2. Germline V gene lookup returns CDR1 SGHRS and CDR2 YFSETQ. This CDR3 contains 17 residues. With V trimmed by 0 bases and J by 5 bases, 9 bases remained unmatched.

The J gene is TRBJ1-2, the V gene TRBV19; tentative D call: TRBD1 (5 bases). The V gene lost 6 bases and the J gene lost 8 bases, with 19 bases spanning the gap. The CDR3 contains 14 residues. The V gene's germline CDR1 is LNHDA and CDR2 SQIVND (reference sequence). CDR3 region: CASRSRVLAIGYTF. The CDR3 bases are TGTGCCAGTAGGTCCAGGGTATTGGCTATCGGCTACACCTTC.

This chain joins TRBV6-6 and TRBJ1-6; 7 bases agree with TRBD1. Germline V gives CDR1 MNHNY, CDR2 SVGAGI (reference sequence). The CDR3 has 14 amino acids. With 9 bases clipped from V and 7 bases from J, the junction kept 9 bases outside the gene matches. The CDR3 loop reads CASFSGTANSPLHF. Written as DNA, the CDR3 is TGTGCCAGTTTCTCCGGGACAGCAAATTCACCCCTCCACTTT.

This CDR3 is CASSIKGGRGDTF. CDR3 coding DNA: TGTGCCAGTAGTATAAAAGGGGGTCGGGGAGACACCTTC. The J gene is TRBJ1-2, the V gene TRBV19; D possibly corresponds to TRBD1 (6 bases). The CDR3 covers 13 residues. V lost 2 bases to trimming and J lost 12 bases, with 16 bases between them. CDR1 is LNHDA, CDR2 SQIVND, per germline (reference sequence).

V is TRBV21-1 and J is TRBJ1-1; the tabulated D call, TRBD1, remains unverified against the DNA. TRBV21-1 is given as a pseudogene. The length of the CDR3 is 13 residues. The CDR3 region has the DNA TGTGCCAGCAGGACAGGGGAGAACACTGAAGCTTTCTTT. It translates to CASRTGENTEAFF.

This chain joins TRBV10-3 and TRBJ1-3; possible D gene TRBD1, 5 bases. CDR1 and CDR2 from the germline V gene are ENHRY and SYGVKD. Trimming took 3 bases from V and 4 from J, leaving 13 bases between them. The CDR3 spans 15 residues. This chain's CDR3 is CAISDPGGKGNTIYF. CDR3 DNA sequence: TGTGCCATCAGTGACCCCGGGGGGAAAGGAAACACCATATATTTT.

Notes on this clone: Sequence at one end of the junction differs from germline and may be a read error. V is TRBV7-7 and J is TRBJ2-3; possible D gene TRBD1, 6 bases. The CDR3 has 14 residues. The germline gives CDR1 SSHAT, CDR2 FNYEAQ (reference sequence). CDR3 nucleotide sequence: TGTGCTAGCAGCTCCGGGACACGAGGAGATACGCAGTATTTT. This gives the protein CASSSGTRGDTQYF.

This chain uses TRBV3-1 (or the pseudogene TRBV3-2) with TRBJ2-1; maybe TRBD2 (5 bases). This CDR3 contains 15 residues. The V gene lost 1 base and the J gene lost 8 bases, with 15 bases spanning the gap. The V gene's germline CDR1 is LGHDT and CDR2 YNNKEL (reference sequence). In nucleotides, the CDR3 is TGTGCCAGCAGCCAAGCCCCCGGGCTAGCCTATGAGCAGTTCTTC. Translating it yields CASSQAPGLAYEQFF.

The count of this clone is one. The chain couples TRBV6-6 to TRBJ2-2, with D possibly being TRBD1 (6 bases). Deletions cut 6 bases from V and 3 bases from J, with 11 bases between. The CDR3 is 14 amino acids. CDR1 and CDR2 (germline): MNHNY, SVGAGI (reference sequence). CDR3 coding DNA: TGTGCCAGCAGAGCGACAGGTTACACCGGGGAGCTGTTTTTT. Translation gives CASRATGYTGELFF.